This entry features one T cell receptor beta chain sequence. Its antigen is unidentified. Generated by immunoSEQ multiplex PCR, the TCRdb table keeps only in-frame clones and is missing some. The sample records some 580,000 clones, 95% to 98% being singletons. These data originate in a study of shared clonotypes between healthy human individuals. Study-level information: Donor ages ranged 18 to 49 years: a couple of women, a few men.

Study-wide results and limits: What naive subsets generally showed was a larger estimated richness than memory subsets showed.

Germline CDR1 and CDR2: SQVTM and ANQGSEA. CDR3 length equals 12 residues. V lost 7 bases and J lost 1; bases outside the gene matches: 2. Sequencing was performed on naive CD4+ T cells sorted from blood. Subset indicated: CD45RA+ positively selected. V usage is TRBV29-1 and J usage is TRBJ2-3; 7 nucleotides match TRBD1. The TCR sequence derives from a woman aged 25 to 39 in good health. The CDR3 sequence: CSGGQGTDTQYF. CDR3 DNA sequence: TGCAGCGGTGGACAGGGCACAGATACGCAGTATTTT.